This T cell receptor (beta chain) was sequenced during a study of cytomegalovirus exposure and HLA in healthy donors. Looking at the study overall: Some 87 million unique TCRs from HLA-typed donors were held in an early release of data.

The primer mix had 60 Vbeta and 13 Jbeta primers. The assay was immunoSEQ multiplex PCR, and TCRdb's table has in-frame clones only and misses some. The table has approximately 90,000 clones, roughly 63% seen once; the top ten hold about 5.9%. The TCR comes from a woman under 40 in good health and CMV-seronegative. The material sequenced was PBMCs.

CDR3 amino acids: CASIKQGQETQYF. CDR3 in DNA: TGTGCCAGCATTAAACAGGGACAAGAGACCCAGTACTTC. The chain recombines TRBV6-6 with TRBJ2-5, with a weak D call TRBD1 (6 bases). CDR1 is MNHNY, CDR2 SVGAGI, per germline (reference sequence). V was pared by 7 bases and J by 2 bases, with 11 bases between. The CDR3 is 13 residues long.